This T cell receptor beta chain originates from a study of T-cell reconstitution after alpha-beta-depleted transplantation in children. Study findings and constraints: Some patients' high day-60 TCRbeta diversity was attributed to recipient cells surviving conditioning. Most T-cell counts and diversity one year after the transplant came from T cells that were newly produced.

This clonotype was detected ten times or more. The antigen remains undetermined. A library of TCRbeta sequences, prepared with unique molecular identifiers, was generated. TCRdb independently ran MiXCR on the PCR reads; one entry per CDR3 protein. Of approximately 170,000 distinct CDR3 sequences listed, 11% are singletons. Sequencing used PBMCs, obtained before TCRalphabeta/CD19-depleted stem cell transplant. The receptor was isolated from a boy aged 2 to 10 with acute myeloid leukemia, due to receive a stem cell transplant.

CDR3 bases: TGCAGTGCTAGAGTCACCGGGGCAGTTACCTACGAGCAGTACTTC. It encodes CSARVTGAVTYEQYF. The chain recombines TRBV20-1 with TRBJ2-7, with D perhaps assigned TRBD1 or TRBD2 (5 bases each). The V and J ends lost 1 base and 2 bases respectively, with 15 bases between them. The CDR3 covers 15 residues. In germline, CDR1 is DFQATT, CDR2 SNEGSKA (reference sequence).